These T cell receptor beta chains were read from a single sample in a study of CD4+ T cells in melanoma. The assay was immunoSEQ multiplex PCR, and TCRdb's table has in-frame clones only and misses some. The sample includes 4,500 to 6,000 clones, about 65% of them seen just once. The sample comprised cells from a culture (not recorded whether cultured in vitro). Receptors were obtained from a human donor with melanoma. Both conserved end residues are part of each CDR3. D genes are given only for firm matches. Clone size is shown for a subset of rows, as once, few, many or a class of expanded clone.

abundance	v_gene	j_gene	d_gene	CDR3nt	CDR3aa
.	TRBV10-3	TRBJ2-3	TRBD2	TGTGCCATCAGTGATTATCGACCGGGACTAGCGGCAACAGATACGCAGTATTTT	CAISDYRPGLAATDTQYF
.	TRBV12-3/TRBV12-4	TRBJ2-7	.	TGTGCCAGCAGTTTGGGTCCCTCTTACGAGCAGTACTTC	CASSLGPSYEQYF
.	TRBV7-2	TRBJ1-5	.	TGTGCCAGCAGCTTCGGGCCCACCTATCAGCCCCAGCATTTT	CASSFGPTYQPQHF
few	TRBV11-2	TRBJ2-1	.	TGTGCCAGCAGCTTCTCCGCGGGTGGTGAGCAGTTCTTC	CASSFSAGGEQFF
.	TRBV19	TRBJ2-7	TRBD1	TGTGCCAGTAGTATACAGGGGGCCGAGCAGTACTTC	CASSIQGAEQYF
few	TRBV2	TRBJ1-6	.	TGTGCCAGCATAGGATCAGGTTATAATTCACCCCTCCACTTT	CASIGSGYNSPLHF
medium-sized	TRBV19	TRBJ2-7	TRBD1	TGTGCCAGTAGTACACCCGGGACAGGGTACCCCTACGAGCAGTACTTC	CASSTPGTGYPYEQYF
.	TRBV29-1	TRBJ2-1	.	TGCAGCGTTGTTGGGGGGACCTCCTACAATGAGCAGTTCTTC	CSVVGGTSYNEQFF
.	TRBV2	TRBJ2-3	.	TGTGCCAGCAGTCTAGCCCAAGGGAAAGATACGCAGTATTTT	CASSLAQGKDTQYF
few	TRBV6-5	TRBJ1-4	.	TGTGCCAGCAAATCAACGGGAGCAACTAATGAAAAACTGTTTTTT	CASKSTGATNEKLFF
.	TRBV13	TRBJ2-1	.	TGTGCCAGCAGCTTAGCCGGACTAACCCCCTGGGATGAGCAGTTCTTC	CASSLAGLTPWDEQFF
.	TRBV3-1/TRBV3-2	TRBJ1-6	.	TGTGCCAGCAGCCAAGATACGGGGGCAGGGCAAAATTCACCCCTCCACTTT	CASSQDTGAGQNSPLHF
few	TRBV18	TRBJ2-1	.	TGTGCCAGCTCACCACCGGCCAGGGCATACAATGAGCAGTTCTTC	CASSPPARAYNEQFF
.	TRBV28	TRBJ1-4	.	TGTGCCAGCAGACGGAACAGGATCGGACGGGAGGAAAAACTGTTTTTT	CASRRNRIGREEKLFF
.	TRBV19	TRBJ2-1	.	TGTGCCAGTAACGACCGTTATGGGGCAGGAAATGAGCAGTTCTTC	CASNDRYGAGNEQFF
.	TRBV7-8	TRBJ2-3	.	TGTGCCAGCAGCATCGGGACAACTAGCACAGATACGCAGTATTTT	CASSIGTTSTDTQYF
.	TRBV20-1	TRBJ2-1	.	TGCAGTGCTTGGGACTTCAATGAGCAGTTCTTC	CSAWDFNEQFF
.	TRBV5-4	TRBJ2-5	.	TGTGCCAGCAGCTTGGGGGGGCGGGCCGGGGGGGAGACCCAGTACTTC	CASSLGGRAGGETQYF
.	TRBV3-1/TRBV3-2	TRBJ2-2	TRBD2	TGTGCCAGCAGCAGGCTAGCGGGGGTAGAGAACACCGGGGAGCTGTTTTTT	CASSRLAGVENTGELFF
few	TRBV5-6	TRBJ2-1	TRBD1	TGTGCCAGCAGTTCCGGGGACAGGGCCTACAATGAGCAGTTCTTC	CASSSGDRAYNEQFF
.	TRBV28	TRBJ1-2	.	TGTGCCAGCAGTTTGGGAGGGGCTACTAACTATGGCTACACCTTC	CASSLGGATNYGYTF
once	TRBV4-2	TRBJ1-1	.	TGTGCCAGCAGCCCGGGCCATCACACTGAAGCTTTCTTT	CASSPGHHTEAFF
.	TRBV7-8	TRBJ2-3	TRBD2	TGTGCCAGCAGCCCTTGGGAGGGCCGGACAGATACGCAGTATTTT	CASSPWEGRTDTQYF
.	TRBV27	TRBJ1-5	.	TGTGCCAGCAGGGCAGGCAATCAGCCCCAGCATTTT	CASRAGNQPQHF
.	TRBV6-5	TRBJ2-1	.	TGTGCCAGCAGTTATACTAACAGGGTTGAGCAGTTCTTC	CASSYTNRVEQFF
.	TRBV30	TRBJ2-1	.	TGTGCCTGGGGCTTTTGGGGCGGGGACGAGCAGTTCTTC	CAWGFWGGDEQFF
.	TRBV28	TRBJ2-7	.	TGTGCCAGCAGCCGCGAATATGAGCAGTACTTC	CASSREYEQYF
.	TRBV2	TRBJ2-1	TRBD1	TGTGCCAGCAGTGCTTACCATTACAGGGGGCAGGCGCAGTTCTTC	CASSAYHYRGQAQFF
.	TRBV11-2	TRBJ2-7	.	TGTGCCAGCAGCCGAGACCCAATTGAGCAGTACTTC	CASSRDPIEQYF
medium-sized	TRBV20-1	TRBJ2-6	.	TGCAGTGCTAGTGGGACTGGGGCCAACGTCCTGACTTTC	CSASGTGANVLTF
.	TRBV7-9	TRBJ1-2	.	TGTGCCAGCAGCTTAGGGTTACGGACAGATCGAACTAACTATGGCTACACCTTC	CASSLGLRTDRTNYGYTF
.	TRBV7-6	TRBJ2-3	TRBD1	TGTGCCAGCAGCCCAGGACAGGGGTTGACCACAGATACGCAGTATTTT	CASSPGQGLTTDTQYF
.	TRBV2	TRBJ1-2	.	TGTGCCAGGGCAGGGGTCCATGGCTACACCTTC	CARAGVHGYTF
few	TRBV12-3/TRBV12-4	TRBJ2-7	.	TGTGCCAGCAGCCCGGCTGAGGGAGAGCAGTACTTC	CASSPAEGEQYF
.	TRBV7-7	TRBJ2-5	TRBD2	TGTGCTAGCAGCGAGGGACTAGCGGGGTTCTTACTTGAAGAGACCCAGTACTTC	CASSEGLAGFLLEETQYF
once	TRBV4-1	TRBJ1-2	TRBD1	TGCGCCAGCAGCCAAGATTTGGGGACAGGGGGCGCAGGGGGCTACACCTTC	CASSQDLGTGGAGGYTF
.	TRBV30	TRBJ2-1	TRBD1	TGTGCCTGGAAGAGGGACAGCTATAACAATGAGCAGTTCTTC	CAWKRDSYNNEQFF
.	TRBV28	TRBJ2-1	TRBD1	TGTGCCAGCAGCAGGGGACAGGAGAGCTCCTACAATGAGCAGTTCTTC	CASSRGQESSYNEQFF
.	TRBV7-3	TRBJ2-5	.	TGTGCCAGCAGCTTAATAGGGGGAGGCCAAGAGACCCAGTACTTC	CASSLIGGGQETQYF